A single sample is the source of the 27 T cell receptor beta chains below, sequenced in a study of identical twins. TCRdb analysed the 5' RACE reads with MiXCR anew, one entry per CDR3 protein. The sample includes 1.5 million to 2 million distinct CDR3 sequences, around 33% of them seen just once. The specimen sequenced was cord blood. Receptors originate from a newborn girl in good health.

The chain couples TRBV7-8 to TRBJ2-5, with 8 nucleotides matching TRBD1. CDR3 length: 15 residues. Per germline, CDR1 SGHVS and CDR2 FQNEAQ. V was clipped by 2 bases and J by 3 bases; unmatched bases: 5. The CDR3 DNA reads as TGTGCCAGCAGCTTACCTCCGGGACAGGAAGAGACCCAGTACTTC. Translation gives CASSLPPGQEETQYF. The whole variable domain, remainder taken from reference TRBV7-8 and TRBJ2-5, is GAGVSQSPRYKVAKRGQDVALRCDPISGHVSLFWYQQALGQGPEFLTYFQNEAQLDKSGLPSDRFFAERPEGSVSTLKIQRTQQEDSAVYLCASSLPPGQEETQYFGPGTRLLVL.

V is TRBV29-1 and J is TRBJ1-1; possibly TRBD1 for D (5 bases). CDR1 is SQVTM and CDR2 is ANQGSEA in the germline V gene. The CDR3 is 13 residues long. The V end lost 7 bases, the J end lost 2 bases, and 14 bases lay between the germline ends. The CDR3 nucleotides read TGCAGCGCCGACAGAAACTTAAACACTGAAGCTTTCTTT. Encoded protein: CSADRNLNTEAFF. Looking up the rest from reference TRBV29-1 and TRBJ1-1 gives the full variable domain: SAVISQKPSRDICQRGTSLTIQCQVDSQVTMMFWYRQQPGQSLTLIATANQGSEATYESGFVIDKFPISRPNLTFSTLTVSNMSPEDSSIYLCSADRNLNTEAFFGQGTRLTVV.

The chain has TRBV20-1 and TRBJ2-3; a possible D gene is TRBD2 (6 bases). Trimming cost V 1 base and J 0 bases, with 11 bases left between them. Germline CDR1 is DFQATT and CDR2 is SNEGSKA (reference sequence). The CDR3 is 15 residues long. In nucleotides, the CDR3 is TGCAGTGCTAGAGGGCTAGCGTCGAGCACAGATACGCAGTATTTT. The encoded protein is CSARGLASSTDTQYF.

This clonotype has more than one count but fewer than ten. V and J are TRBV28 and TRBJ1-2, with 12 positions matching TRBD1. Germline V CDR1 and CDR2: MDHEN, SYDVKM. The length of the CDR3 is 16 residues. After removal of 6 bases from V and 2 bases from J, the junction contained 7 bases not matched to a gene. CDR3 nucleotide sequence: TGTGCCAGCAGACAAACCGGGACAGGGGGCAACTATGGCTACACCTTC. Translating gives CASRQTGTGGNYGYTF.

The chain combines TRBV10-2 with TRBJ2-6; D is uncertain. Trimming took 2 bases from V and 3 from J, leaving 8 bases between them. The CDR3 covers 15 residues. In germline, CDR1 is WSHSY, CDR2 SAAADI. The CDR3 here is CASSEPGLGANVLTF. As DNA, the CDR3 is TGCGCCAGCAGTGAGCCGGGTCTTGGGGCCAACGTCCTGACTTTC.

The chain has TRBV10-3 and TRBJ1-6, with no clear D. Trimming pared 2 bases from V and 4 bases from J, leaving 9 bases between. CDR3 size: 15 residues. The germline CDR1 and CDR2 sequences are ENHRY and SYGVKD. The DNA for the CDR3 is TGTGCCATCAGTGAGCCGACGGAATATAATTCACCCCTCCACTTT. It specifies CAISEPTEYNSPLHF.

The CDR3, as DNA: TGCGCCAGCAGCTTAGGGGGGGGACGGAGTGAGCAGTTCTTC. Its translation: CASSLGGGRSEQFF. The genes are TRBV5-1 and TRBJ2-1; a weak D match, TRBD2 (7 bases). Germline CDR1 reads SGHRS; CDR2 reads YFSETQ. This CDR3 region has 14 residues. The V gene lost 2 bases and the J gene lost 9 bases, with 15 bases spanning the gap.

This clonotype has only a few counts. This chain joins TRBV7-2 and TRBJ2-5; 7 bases align to TRBD1. The germline gives CDR1 SGHTA, CDR2 FQGNSA. V trimming: 5 bases; J trimming: 11 bases; junction bases outside the gene matches: 11. CDR3 length: 13 residues. CDR3 nucleotide sequence: TGTGCCAGCAGCCTCCCACGACAGGGTCAGCAGTACTTC. This sequence encodes CASSLPRQGQQYF.

The gene calls are TRBV2 and TRBJ1-2; D unresolved. Germline V CDR1 and CDR2: SNHLY, FYNNEI. V lost 4 bases to trimming and J lost 4 bases, with 13 bases between them. This CDR3 is built from 14 residues. CDR3 sequence (DNA): TGTGCCAGCAGTGTTACGGAACCGGGCTATGGCTACACCTTC. Its protein is CASSVTEPGYGYTF. Filled out from reference TRBV2 and TRBJ1-2, the complete variable domain reads EPEVTQTPSHQVTQMGQEVILRCVPISNHLYFYWYRQILGQKVEFLVSFYNNEISEKSEIFDDQFSVERPDGSNFTLKIRSTKLEDSAMYFCASSVTEPGYGYTFGSGTRLTVV.

The sample holds a few counts of this clonotype. The chain uses TRBV28 and TRBJ1-2, with 10 positions matching TRBD1. The ends lost 4 bases at V and 2 bases at J; junction bases unmatched: 10. CDR1 is MDHEN, CDR2 SYDVKM, per germline. The CDR3 runs 17 residues. The CDR3 protein is CASSSWTGGVPNYGYTF. The CDR3 DNA is TGTGCCAGCAGTTCCTGGACAGGGGGTGTCCCCAACTATGGCTACACCTTC.

The chain carries TRBV7-9 and TRBJ2-3; 8 positions match TRBD1. J gave up 4 bases and V 11 bases, and 5 bases lay outside the gene matches. The CDR3 has 12 amino acids. CDR1 is SEHNR, CDR2 FQNEAQ, per germline (reference sequence). The CDR3 spells CAGSQGADTQYF. Here the CDR3 DNA reads TGTGCCGGATCACAGGGGGCAGATACGCAGTATTTT.

A few counts support this clonotype. The CDR3 DNA follows: TGTGCCAGCAGTTTAAAGGCGCAGGGAGTCTACGAGCAGTACTTC. Amino acid sequence: CASSLKAQGVYEQYF. This sequence joins TRBV27 and TRBJ2-7; D may match TRBD1 or TRBD2 (5 bases each). Trimming took 2 bases from V and 3 from J, leaving 14 bases between them. CDR1 MNHEY and CDR2 SMNVEV come from the germline V gene (reference sequence). There are 15 residues in the CDR3.

This clonotype was counted between two and nine times. This rearrangement joins TRBV29-1 to TRBJ2-3; no clear D. V lost 4 bases, J lost 1 base, and 9 bases lay in between. Germline lookup yields CDR1 SQVTM and CDR2 ANQGSEA. This CDR3 region has 13 residues. The CDR3 coding sequence is TGCAGCGTTGGGTACTTGGGCACAGATACGCAGTATTTT. The encoded protein is CSVGYLGTDTQYF.

The chain has TRBV25-1 and TRBJ2-2; 7 positions agree with TRBD2. The CDR3 covers 15 residues. V was clipped by 3 bases and J by 4 bases; unmatched bases: 5. CDR1 and CDR2 (germline): MGHDK, SYGVNS. The CDR3 nucleotides read TGTGCCAGCAGTGATCGGGCGGGAGTCACCGGGGAGCTGTTTTTT. Residues: CASSDRAGVTGELFF. Drawing the rest from reference TRBV25-1 and TRBJ2-2, the complete variable domain is EADIYQTPRYLVIGTGKKITLECSQTMGHDKMYWYQQDPGMELHLIHYSYGVNSTEKGDLSSESTVSRIRTEHFPLTLESARPSHTSQYLCASSDRAGVTGELFFGEGSRLTVL.

This clonotype was detected only a few times. The genes are TRBV11-2 and TRBJ1-5; D gene uncertain. V lost 4 bases and J 3 bases, leaving 13 bases between the germline ends. The CDR3 spans 15 residues. Germline CDR1 and CDR2: SGHAT and FQNNGV. The CDR3 sequence: CASSSTTGVNQPQHF. As DNA, the CDR3 is TGTGCCAGCAGCTCTACGACGGGCGTCAATCAGCCCCAGCATTTT. The variable domain in full, completed from reference TRBV11-2 and TRBJ1-5, reads EAGVAQSPRYKIIEKRQSVAFWCNPISGHATLYWYQQILGQGPKLLIQFQNNGVVDDSQLPKDRFSAERLKGVDSTLKIQPAKLEDSAVYLCASSSTTGVNQPQHFGDGTRLSIL.

CDR3: CASTRRYLAGADEQFF. The CDR3, as DNA: TGTGCCAGCACCCGACGGTACCTAGCGGGAGCGGATGAGCAGTTCTTC. The genes are TRBV5-6 and TRBJ2-1; 10 bases are shared with TRBD2. Germline V lookup: CDR1 SGHDT, CDR2 YYEEEE. The CDR3 runs to 16 residues. V trimming: 6 bases; J trimming: 8 bases; junction bases outside the gene matches: 14.

The rearrangement uses TRBV30 and TRBJ1-1; no reliable D call. V lost 4 bases and J 7 bases, leaving 4 bases between the germline ends. The CDR3 contains 9 residues. Looked up from germline, CDR1 is GTSNPN and CDR2 is SVGIG (reference sequence). CDR3 region: CAWTVEAFF. The CDR3 DNA is TGTGCCTGGACTGTTGAAGCTTTCTTT.

The sample holds one count of this clonotype. This sequence may be a read error, since a much larger clone differs from it by one base. The chain carries TRBV4-2 and TRBJ2-3, with D unclear. Germline loops: CDR1 LGHNA, CDR2 YNFKEQ. The CDR3 has 12 amino acids. The CDR3 region has the DNA TGTACCAGCAGCCAAGATCTGGGGACGCAGTATTTT. Its translation: CTSSQDLGTQYF.

V is TRBV4-2 and J is TRBJ1-2, with D possibly matching TRBD1 (6 bases). V lost 5 bases, J lost 4 bases, and 17 bases lay in between. The CDR3 totals 15 residues. Germline assignment: CDR1 LGHNA and CDR2 YNFKEQ. CDR3 sequence: CASSVRNRESYGYTF. The CDR3, as DNA: TGTGCCAGCAGCGTACGCAACAGGGAGAGCTATGGCTACACCTTC.

The gene calls are TRBV6-1 and TRBJ1-5; the D gene is possibly TRBD1 (6 bases). The V end was cut by 8 bases, the J end by 0 bases, with 11 bases between. The CDR3 runs 14 residues. Germline values: CDR1 MNHNS, CDR2 SASEGT. CDR3 amino acids: CASGSRGSNQPQHF. CDR3 DNA: TGTGCCAGCGGGTCCAGGGGTAGCAATCAGCCCCAGCATTTT.

V usage is TRBV7-9 and J usage is TRBJ2-1; weak D call: TRBD2 (5 bases). This CDR3 is 17 amino acids long. Germline assignment: CDR1 SEHNR and CDR2 FQNEAQ (reference sequence). The V end was cut by 2 bases, the J end by 8 bases, with 22 bases between. In DNA, the CDR3 is TGTGCCAGCAGCTTAAGGAGTCGGCTAGCACTCGGGGATGAGCAGTTCTTC. It yields the protein CASSLRSRLALGDEQFF.

J is TRBJ1-6 and V is TRBV10-3, with TRBD1 matching 8 bases. CDR1 is ENHRY and CDR2 is SYGVKD in the germline V gene. The CDR3 has 14 amino acids. V shed 4 bases and J 9 bases; nucleotides not matched to a gene: 5. CDR3 in amino acids: CAISGTGQGSPLHF. In DNA, the CDR3 is TGTGCCATCAGTGGGACAGGGCAGGGTTCACCCCTCCACTTT.

For this clonotype: A much larger clone sits a single nucleotide away, making a read error possible. V usage is TRBV5-1 and J usage is TRBJ1-2, with 9 nucleotides matching TRBD1. CDR1 and CDR2 (germline): SGHRS, YFSETQ. CDR3 length: 14 residues. Written as DNA, the CDR3 is TGCGCCAGCAGCTTGGGGGACAGGGACTATGGCTGCACCTTC. Its protein is CASSLGDRDYGCTF.

A word on this clonotype: A much larger clonotype is one base distant, so this may be a read error. The CDR3 is CAISEIDEQFF. CDR3 nucleotides: TGTGCCATCAGTGAGATCGATGAGCAGTTCTTC. The chain has TRBV10-3 and TRBJ2-1; D unclear. Germline CDR1 ENHRY, CDR2 SYGVKD. The germline V and J ends were trimmed by 2 bases and 8 bases, with 4 bases remaining between them. This CDR3 is 11 amino acids long.

This clonotype was seen more than once but under ten times. The chain couples TRBV20-1 to TRBJ2-3, with TRBD1 as a possible D gene (6 bases). The CDR3 runs 15 residues. The V and J ends lost 6 bases and 1 base respectively, with 17 bases between them. The germline CDR1 and CDR2 sequences are DFQATT and SNEGSKA (reference sequence). This CDR3 reads CSALFPGTRTDTQYF. CDR3 bases: TGCAGTGCCCTATTCCCCGGGACACGCACAGATACGCAGTATTTT.

The chain has TRBV11-2 and TRBJ2-7, with 9 positions matching TRBD2. Germline CDR1 SGHAT, CDR2 FQNNGV. The CDR3 totals 14 residues. V lost 5 bases and J lost 2; bases outside the gene matches: 4. The CDR3 sequence: CASSVAGEAYEQYF. The CDR3 DNA sequence: TGTGCCAGCAGCGTAGCGGGGGAGGCCTACGAGCAGTACTTC.

Only a few counts were recorded for this clonotype. This chain joins TRBV29-1 and TRBJ1-2, with a tentative D call TRBD1 (5 bases). The CDR3 is made up of 13 amino acids. Trimming removed 4 bases at V and 4 bases at J, with 13 bases between. In germline, CDR1 is SQVTM, CDR2 ANQGSEA. In DNA form, the CDR3 reads TGCAGCGTTGGCAGGGCCTCCCCCTATGGCTACACCTTC. It translates to CSVGRASPYGYTF.